This T cell receptor (beta chain) was identified during a study of blood T cell repertoires in COVID-19 (TCRdb year 2020). As for the study more broadly: The collaborator samples originated in the United States, Italy and Spain and spanned the acute and convalescent phases of COVID-19. The prospective study material was composed of cDNA or gDNA derived from T cells, B-cell-depleted T cells, or PBMCs. The samples were drawn from the first 160 participants of the ongoing ImmuneRACE study and from under 1,500 subjects provided by 6 global collaborators. The repertoires were released in a freely available public database meant as a resource for research on the immune response to SARS-CoV-2. The sample metadata nearly always contained a de-identified subject ID, COVID-19 status, age in years and sex. Where available, HLA class I and class II types were taken from metadata supplied by the sample provider and were not determined by assay-based typing. Deeply sampled blood TCRbeta repertoires from subjects exposed to, actively infected with, or recovered from COVID-19 were included in the dataset.

Per the germline V gene, SGDLS is the CDR1 and YYNGEE is the CDR2. Trimming at the junction amounts to 0 bases on V and 2 bases on J, and the germline ends lie 18 bases apart. Reading from cysteine to phenylalanine, the CDR3 counts 18 amino acids. Kept here is only the CDR3 DNA, which spans 54 bases and is read in frame from base 1. Samples from volunteer blood donors who had recovered from COVID-19 were contributed by a second Seattle source. Whole blood was collected in K2EDTA tubes by collaborating institutions according to the institutions' own protocols. Collaborator samples were shipped for TCRbeta analysis as frozen whole blood, isolated PBMCs, or DNA extracted from either sample type. TCRbeta CDR3 regions were amplified from genomic DNA using the immunoSEQ Assay, a bias-controlled multiplex PCR. The study's own analysis went as follows. Nucleated cell counts per sample were estimated from amplification of reference gene primers within the assay. To quantify the absolute abundance of each unique TCRbeta CDR3 rearrangement, sequence reads were collapsed and filtered. Productive Simpson clonality was computed per sample as the square root of Simpson's diversity index over productive rearrangements. TCRdb retrieved this table from immuneACCESS and kept in-frame rearrangements only. Not all clones are present; in checked studies, unresolved V genes account for under half, and no reason is known for the remainder. V, J and clone size are those of that table, while D and trimming were read from the DNA. A total of about 270,000 clones appear in this sample, about nine tenths of them only once. 3.5% to 4.5% of the sample is taken by the ten largest.

What the study reported, not specific to this receptor: The amount of clinical and demographic metadata varied by source and participant and was provided uncurated.

Comments on this clone: Its antigen is still unknown. No base-level quality is on record; no much larger clone is a single base apart.

The sequence was obtained from a man between 60 and 75 years old who had recovered from COVID-19. The sequenced sample consisted of peripheral blood. The V gene is TRBV9 and the J gene is TRBJ1-3, with a weak D call of TRBD1 (6 bases match). The CDR3 protein sequence reads: CASSVDPNRALTGNTIYF. The nucleotide sequence is TGTGCCAGCAGCGTAGACCCGAACAGGGCGCTTACTGGAAACACCATATATTTT.